A selection of T cell receptor beta chains follows, all from one sample in a study of memory B cells and T cells in multiple sclerosis. Profiling relied on immunoSEQ multiplex PCR, and the TCRdb table lists in-frame clones only, not all of them. The data contain roughly 30,000 clones, about 82% of them singletons. No cognate antigen is known for these TCRs. The sequencing input was PBMCs from blood kept in culture. Every receptor here comes from a human donor with multiple sclerosis. CDR3s include the opening cysteine and the closing phenylalanine or tryptophan. Fields, in order: clone size, J gene, D gene, V gene, CDR3 DNA, CDR3 protein. The D gene is left open where the match is weak. Where a row states a size, it is once, few, many or the class of an expanded clone; other rows omit it.

NA,TRBJ1-3,NA,TRBV9,TGTGCCAGCACCCCGGACAGACTTCGCTCTGGAAACACCATATATTTT,CASTPDRLRSGNTIYF
once,TRBJ2-7,TRBD2,TRBV28,TGTGCCAGTACACTGGGGGGGAAATATAAAGCCTACGAGCAGTACTTC,CASTLGGKYKAYEQYF
NA,TRBJ2-2,TRBD2,TRBV10-2,TGCGCCAGCAGTGAGGGACTAGCGGGGGGATACACCGGGGAGCTGTTTTTT,CASSEGLAGGYTGELFF
NA,TRBJ1-2,NA,TRBV19,TGTGCCAGTAGTATAGAGCTCCTCGGGCCAGCTAACTATGGCTACACCTTC,CASSIELLGPANYGYTF
once,TRBJ2-2,TRBD1,TRBV6-5,TGTGCCAGCAGTTACCCGGGACAGGGGGCGGTCGGGGAGCTGTTTTTT,CASSYPGQGAVGELFF
NA,TRBJ2-3,NA,TRBV5-1,TGCGCCACCAGCCCCCATAAGGGTTTGGATACGCAGTATTTT,CATSPHKGLDTQYF
NA,TRBJ1-2,NA,TRBV15,TGTGCCACCAGCAGAGAAGCCCAGGGACTCTATGGCTACACCTTC,CATSREAQGLYGYTF
NA,TRBJ1-1,TRBD1,TRBV9,TGTGCCAGCAGCGTAGGTCCAGGGGGGAACACTGAAGCTTTCTTT,CASSVGPGGNTEAFF
NA,TRBJ1-2,TRBD1,TRBV7-9,TGTGCCAGCAGCCTTGCCCCCGGGACAGGGAATGGCTACACCTTC,CASSLAPGTGNGYTF
NA,TRBJ2-5,TRBD2,TRBV5-1,TGCGCCAGCAGCTTGGTGGGGGGGCAAGAGACCCAGTACTTC,CASSLVGGQETQYF
once,TRBJ1-3,TRBD1,TRBV6-5,TGTGCCAGCAGCCGGACAGGCTCTGGAAACACCATATATTTT,CASSRTGSGNTIYF